The entry below describes one TCR beta chain. This CDR3 contains 21 residues. Losses at the gene ends were 2 bases for V and 0 bases for J; bases not matched to a gene: 14. Germline CDR1 MDHEN, CDR2 SYDVKM. Data came from immunoSEQ multiplex PCR; TCRdb stores just in-frame clones and leaves some out. The sample lists 600,000 to 900,000 clones, 70% to 90% occurring once. The entry originates in a study of shared T cell receptors in the human thymus. The same data also contributed to another study, on human thymus T cells. That paper states: Healthy Finnish infants undergoing corrective surgery for congenital heart defects were the donors. Thymus pieces cut out during corrective heart surgery were the tissue that was used. Usage of V and J genes appeared biased in thymic and blood repertoires. Highly overlapping thymic repertoires in unrelated individuals were reported by related research.

The receptor's source is a girl less than two years old with a congenital heart defect. The source material was thymocytes. J is TRBJ1-6 and V is TRBV28, with 9 bases matching TRBD1. This CDR3 is CASSLNDPGQGQSSYNSPLHF. As DNA, the CDR3 is TGTGCCAGCAGTTTAAACGATCCGGGACAGGGCCAAAGCTCCTATAATTCACCCCTCCACTTT.